This TCR beta chain is drawn from a study of lymphopenia after photon versus proton radiotherapy. Findings and caveats of the study: Post-nadir diversity loss with photons came from oligoclonal expansion, particularly CD8+ Temra cells. Relative stability marked proton patients; photon patients lost diversity and naive cells.

Generated by immunoSEQ multiplex PCR, the TCRdb table keeps only in-frame clones and is missing some. The table has 25,000 to 30,000 clones, under 95% seen once. V shed 5 bases, J shed 0 bases, and the junction held 4 bases outside the gene matches. The CDR3 consists of 15 residues. Germline V CDR1 and CDR2: SEHNR, FQNEAQ (reference sequence). Of note for this clone: The antigen is unknown.

Sequencing was performed on peripheral blood, taken from a patient treated with photon-based radiotherapy. This rearrangement joins TRBV7-9 to TRBJ1-1; 9 nucleotides agree with TRBD1. The receptor comes from a woman aged 45-60 years with cholangiocarcinoma. The chain's CDR3 is CASSQDRGLNTEAFF. CDR3 nucleotides: TGTGCCAGCAGCCAGGACAGGGGCCTGAACACTGAAGCTTTCTTT.